The text below deals with one T cell receptor beta chain. The target of this receptor is not known. No base quality information exists; no much larger clone differs at one position. This sample was taken from a study of shared clonotypes between healthy human individuals (dated by TCRdb to the early 2020s). About the full investigation: A few men and a couple of women, aged 18 to 49 years, made up the cohort. Per donor, three plates each were used for CD4 naive and CD4 memory, two for CD8 naive, and one for CD8 memory. Blood TCR repertoires of roughly 5 healthy adults were deeply sequenced to estimate repertoire size and the extent of clonotype sharing between individuals. To increase sequencing depth and limit assay-specific biases, different laboratories used diverse techniques to prepare libraries and sequence TCR repertoires. Each donor's leukapheresis produced roughly between roughly 0.85 and 10 billion PBMCs. The paper as a whole reports these results and caveats: Only blood was sampled, and tissue TCR repertoires likely differ from those in blood. Sharing across several donors was observed for around 4.8% of naive CD4, over 3% of naive CD8, around 2.5% of memory CD4, and around 0.44% of memory CD8 clonotypes. Even with the large sequencing depth, rarefaction of the sorted-subset datasets indicated that sequencing was incomplete. Pairwise subsampling indicated that sequencing depth was expected to affect the degree of clonotype sharing among donors. Larger estimated clonotype richness was generally found for naive subsets than for memory subsets. Because the study included only a small number of donors, the genetic and exposure-history diversity represented was limited. Compared with non-shared clonotypes, the clonotypes found in all four sorted-subset donors had higher generation probabilities.

Using the deep immunoSEQ assay, TCR CDR3 regions were amplified from genomic DNA by multiplex PCR. Extracted genomic DNA from each cell subset was spread evenly across all wells of several immunoSEQ 96-well plates, with each plate serving as a replicate. For sorted subsets, approximately 190 ng genomic DNA, equal to about 30,000 T cell genomes, was loaded into each replicate PCR. Purified libraries were quantified with a Qubit 3.0 fluorometer, sized on a Bioanalyzer 2100, and re-quantified with the KAPA Library Quantification kit. Each immunoSEQ 96-well plate was sequenced on its own single-read 150-cycle Illumina NextSeq 550 flow cell. The authors processed their data as follows. Because only junctional sequences without quality scores were contained in the immunoSEQ output, filtering matching that applied to full-length reads could not be performed. Sequences were annotated with PyIR, a Python wrapper for IgBLAST v1.9, and V/J genes and CDR3 were assigned using IMGT germline references. Reads with weak V/J assignments (E-value above 1e-6), missing CDR3, stop codons, out-of-frame junctions, or ambiguous translated residues were removed. V3J clonotypes were defined as sequences sharing the same inferred V gene, J gene, and CDR3 amino acid sequence. The percentage overlap between two repertoires was calculated by dividing the number of shared unique clonotypes by the size of the smaller repertoire. RTK rarefaction, the Chao1 estimator, and Recon v2.1 estimates of unobserved clonotypes were used to assess repertoire richness. For all TCRbeta clonotypes obtained by the gDNA method from a few donors, generation probabilities were computed with OLGA. Drawn from immuneACCESS, this table holds only the in-frame rearrangements with V and J called that TCRdb kept. Clones are partly lost; checked studies trace under half to an unresolved V gene and leave the rest unexplained. That table furnishes V, J and clone size, whereas the DNA furnished D and trimming. In all, the sample holds millions of clones, and roughly 94% of those were seen once. 0.13% of the sample lies in the top ten.

CDR1 and CDR2 were assigned from the germline V gene as SGHRS and YFSETQ. Unmatched junction bases come to 2, with V trimmed by 0 bases and J by 0 bases. The CDR3, from cysteine to phenylalanine, totals 16 residues. Of the read, only the CDR3 DNA is kept; its 48 bases are in frame from base 1. The donors were healthy, HIV-negative adults who had no recently reported acute infections or vaccinations. Only Caucasian adults living in Nashville, Tennessee, USA were represented among the donors. Magnetic negative selection was used to enrich CD4+ T cells, after which naive cells were positively selected on CD45RA and the negative fraction became the memory subset. Blood was obtained by leukapheresis, after which PBMCs were separated by Ficoll-Histopaque density gradient centrifugation and cryopreserved in liquid nitrogen vapor phase. Analytical flow cytometry was used to check the purity and quantity of each magnetically sorted T cell population. Genomic DNA was isolated from each sorted fraction and quantified by UV absorbance on a Nanodrop 2000c.

The sample comprised naive CD4+ T cells sorted from blood. The cell subset or site label, as the study defines it: CD45RA+ positively selected. The V gene is TRBV5-1 and the J gene is TRBJ1-4, with 7 central nucleotides matching TRBD1. This TCR was sampled from a man aged 18 to 30 in good health. The CDR3 corresponds to CASSLAQGATNEKLFF. The DNA sequence follows: TGCGCCAGCAGCTTGGCTCAGGGGGCAACTAATGAAAAACTGTTTTTT.